The rows below give T cell receptor beta chains drawn from one sample of a study of early T cells in non-severe SARS-CoV-2 infection. TCRdb re-derived calls from the 5' RACE reads in MiXCR, one entry per CDR3 protein. The top ten clones hold roughly 7.1% of a sample with more than 45,000 distinct CDR3 sequences, around 6% of them seen once. Sequencing was done on a sample of whole blood. These receptors all come from an adult who was a healthcare worker with PCR-confirmed SARS-CoV-2 infection or an uninfected control (not recorded which). Both conserved end residues are part of each CDR3. A D gene is named only where the DNA matches it firmly. For some rows the clone size is stated as once, few or many, or as a class when expanded; others skip it.

TRBJ2-3,NA,TRBV5-1,few,TGCGCCAGCAGCTTCCCGAGAGGGGAGGGCACAGATACGCAGTATTTT,CASSFPRGEGTDTQYF
TRBJ1-1,NA,TRBV27,medium-sized,TGTGCCAGCAGGGACAACACAGGGAATTCAAACGAAGCTTTCTTT,CASRDNTGNSNEAFF
TRBJ1-6,NA,TRBV29-1,few,TGCAGCGTTGGAGAAGGGGCGAATTCACCCCTCCACTTT,CSVGEGANSPLHF
TRBJ2-7,TRBD2,TRBV5-4,many,TGTGCCAGCAGCTCGCCGACTAGCGGGGCCCCTGGGCAGTACTTC,CASSSPTSGAPGQYF
TRBJ1-3,NA,TRBV12-3/TRBV12-4,many,TGTGCCAGCAGTTTATCAATGGGAAACACCATATATTTT,CASSLSMGNTIYF
TRBJ2-7,NA,TRBV27,NA,TGTGCCAGCAGTTTAATAATGGACGGGATCTACGAGCAGTACTTC,CASSLIMDGIYEQYF
TRBJ2-3,TRBD2,TRBV7-2,NA,TGTGCCAGCAGCTTATTCAATCTAGCGGGGGGGTATAGCAAGGGCACAGATACGCAGTATTTT,CASSLFNLAGGYSKGTDTQYF
TRBJ2-2,NA,TRBV7-6,many,TGTGCCAGCAGCTTAGTGGAGGGCGGGGAGCTGTTTTTT,CASSLVEGGELFF
TRBJ1-5,NA,TRBV6-1,many,TGTGCCACCAAAATAAGGGCACCTAATCAGCCCCAGCATTTT,CATKIRAPNQPQHF
TRBJ2-4,TRBD1,TRBV2,few,TGTGCCAGCAGACCGACAGGGGTAGCCAAAAACATTCAGTACTTC,CASRPTGVAKNIQYF
TRBJ1-5,NA,TRBV12-3/TRBV12-4,many,TGTGCCAGCAGTTTCGGCGACTCGCTGACGCCCCAGCATTTT,CASSFGDSLTPQHF
TRBJ1-5,NA,TRBV6-1,NA,TGTGCCAGCAGTGATCAGGTAGGGGGGAATCAGCCCCAGCATTTT,CASSDQVGGNQPQHF
TRBJ2-3,TRBD2,TRBV5-4,NA,TGTGCCAGCAGCTTAAAGCGGGACCCACAATCGGATACGCAGTATTTT,CASSLKRDPQSDTQYF
TRBJ2-7,TRBD1,TRBV12-3/TRBV12-4,many,TGTGCCAGCAGCCAACCGGGGACAGTGATAGGGCAGTACTTC,CASSQPGTVIGQYF
TRBJ1-5,NA,TRBV20-1,many,TGCAGTGCTAGAGATGGGGGTTTTCAACAGCCCCAGCATTTT,CSARDGGFQQPQHF
TRBJ2-1,NA,TRBV5-1,many,TGCGCCAGCAGCTTGGTGGGCCCCGAGGGCTACAATGAGCAGTTCTTC,CASSLVGPEGYNEQFF
TRBJ1-4,NA,TRBV2,many,TGTGCCAGCACCCCAGGGCTGGATCCTGAAAAACTGTTTTTT,CASTPGLDPEKLFF
TRBJ1-4,NA,TRBV4-3,NA,TGCGCCAGCAGCCAAGATTATGGTGAAAAACTGTTTTTT,CASSQDYGEKLFF
TRBJ1-1,NA,TRBV7-9,many,TGTGCCAGCAGCAGTGGTGGGGTTGAAGCTTTCTTT,CASSSGGVEAFF
TRBJ2-5,NA,TRBV18,NA,TGTGCCAGCTCTACCGGCGTAGAAGAGACCCAGTACTTC,CASSTGVEETQYF
TRBJ2-7,TRBD1,TRBV3-1,many,TGTGCCAGCAGCCAGCCGTGGACAGGGGGCGTCGAGCAGTACTTC,CASSQPWTGGVEQYF
TRBJ2-3,NA,TRBV6-2/TRBV6-3,NA,TGTGCCAGCAGGAGGGGCCCTGTGGCGCAGTATTTT,CASRRGPVAQYF
TRBJ2-3,TRBD1,TRBV7-9,many,TGTGCCAGCAGCTGGGACAGGGGGGCAGATACGCAGTATTTT,CASSWDRGADTQYF
TRBJ1-1,NA,TRBV29-1,many,TGCAGCGTTGTTAACTACCCCGAAGCTTTCTTT,CSVVNYPEAFF
TRBJ2-3,NA,TRBV7-2,NA,TGTGCCAGCAGCTCTCCCGGAGGCGCGGGAGATACGCAGTATTTT,CASSSPGGAGDTQYF
TRBJ1-1,NA,TRBV28,many,TGTGCCACGAGGAGAGACCTGAACACTGAAGCTTTCTTT,CATRRDLNTEAFF
TRBJ1-6,NA,TRBV14,NA,TGTGCCAGCAGCCAAAGCTTCCCAAATTCACCCCTCCACTTT,CASSQSFPNSPLHF
TRBJ1-2,TRBD1,TRBV4-2,many,TGTGCCAGCAGCCAAGCTGACAGGGCTAACTATGGCTACACCTTC,CASSQADRANYGYTF
TRBJ2-2,NA,TRBV6-5,few,TGTGCCAGCAGTTACGCGGGACTTACCGCGAACACCGGGGAGCTGTTTTTT,CASSYAGLTANTGELFF
TRBJ2-7,NA,TRBV29-1,few,TGCAGCGGCGGGACACGCTACGAGCAGTACTTC,CSGGTRYEQYF